What follows are 5 T cell receptor beta chains derived from one specimen sequenced in a study of cytomegalovirus exposure and HLA in healthy donors. 13 Jbeta primers and 60 Vbeta primers were used for the PCR. TCRdb's table, derived via immunoSEQ multiplex PCR, lists solely in-frame clones and lacks some. Of 120,000 or so clones listed, 74% are singletons. Specimen: PBMCs. The receptors come from a man in his forties or fifties in good health and CMV-seropositive.

This clone has just a few counts. This chain connects TRBV27 to TRBJ1-2; 8 nucleotides align to TRBD1. V lost 6 bases to trimming and J lost 7 bases; unmatched junction nucleotides: 4. Germline-derived CDR1 and CDR2 are MNHEY and SMNVEV (reference sequence). The CDR3 length is 12 residues. CDR3 coding DNA: TGTGCCAGCAGCTCAGGGGGCATTGGCTACACCTTC. Protein: CASSSGGIGYTF.

J is TRBJ2-1 and V is TRBV6-1; TRBD1 matches 7 bases. This CDR3 contains 15 residues. V lost 5 bases and J lost 4; bases outside the gene matches: 8. CDR1 MNHNS and CDR2 SASEGT come from the germline V gene. CDR3 region: CASSKRTGAYNEQFF. The DNA of the CDR3 is TGTGCCAGCAGTAAACGGACAGGCGCATACAATGAGCAGTTCTTC.

The chain combines TRBV5-6 with TRBJ1-1; D is unclear. CDR3 size: 12 residues. Trimming stripped 0 bases from V and 6 bases from J, with 6 bases between. Germline values: CDR1 SGHDT, CDR2 YYEEEE. The chain's CDR3 is CASSLGESEAFF. In DNA, the CDR3 is TGTGCCAGCAGCTTGGGGGAGTCTGAAGCTTTCTTT.

This clone was recorded a few times. The gene calls are TRBV10-3 and TRBJ2-7, with 8 bases identical to TRBD2. The CDR3 sequence is 14 residues long. J was trimmed by 5 bases and V by 0 bases; bases with no gene match: 3. From germline, CDR1 is ENHRY and CDR2 SYGVKD. This chain's CDR3 is CAISESPRGDEQYF. The DNA for the CDR3 is TGTGCCATCAGTGAGTCCCCGCGGGGGGACGAGCAGTACTTC.

This chain uses TRBV6-5 with TRBJ1-6; TRBD1 agrees at 12 bases. CDR1 is MNHEY, CDR2 SVGAGI, per germline. The V segment lost 6 bases and the J segment 6 bases; nucleotides outside the gene matches: 3. The CDR3 loop spans 15 amino acids. This chain's CDR3 is CASRGTGGINSPLHF. In DNA, the CDR3 is TGTGCCAGCAGGGGGACAGGGGGCATTAATTCACCCCTCCACTTT.